This TCR beta chain was sequenced for a study of T cell responses to AZD1222 COVID-19 vaccine (dated by TCRdb to 2020 to 2023). In terms of the full investigation: TCR sequencing covered more than 230 trial participants: 200 to 220 given two doses of AZD1222 and some 25 given two doses of MenACWY control vaccine. Enrollment into the trials was organized by age into subgroups of 18-55, 56-69 and 70-plus years, and those subgroups contained approximately 160, 26 and 62 TCR-sequenced participants, respectively.

The CDR3 regions of human TCRbeta chains were analyzed by immunosequencing. The source study handled its data this way. TCRs in the repertoires were matched against a reference library of SARS-CoV-2-specific TCRs that had been generated with the MIRA antigen-specificity platform. Breadth was defined as the fraction of unique TCRs that were SARS-CoV-2-associated, and depth was defined as the fraction of total T cells that were SARS-CoV-2-associated. Using the MIRA data, each spike-specific TCR was assigned both to the spike region to which the TCR was reactive and to a CD4 or CD8 class. Log10-transformed breadth and depth values were compared by one-way ANOVA with Sidak's multiple comparisons tests. TCRdb carries this immuneACCESS record with in-frame sequences only. Its versions omit some clonotypes, under half of them owing to an unresolved V gene in the studies checked, with the rest unexplained. That table is the source of V, J and clone size, and D and trimming were worked out from the DNA. This sample lists around 110,000 clones; 87% were detected once. The ten most abundant clones make up 4.8% of the sample.

The time point label corresponds to: about 28 days (+/-7) after the second vaccine dose. Because spike-specific TCR depth and breadth did not differ between the two schedules, AZD1222 recipients who got a second dose at roughly 4 weeks were pooled with those who got a second dose at roughly 12 weeks. Vaccinee samples came from UK trials COV001 and COV002, including a single-blind randomized controlled phase 2/3 trial of AZD1222 (ChAdOx1 nCoV-19) in healthy adults. Trial participant PBMC samples were collected at day 0 and day 28 after the second dose for TCRbeta chain sequencing. Remarks on this clone: What antigen it recognizes has not been identified. No base qualities exist here, and no much larger clone lies one base off it.

V loses 1 base of germline sequence and J loses 2 bases, and the interval between the two ends is 18 bases. Via the germline V gene (reference sequence), CDR1 is LGHDT and CDR2 YNNKEL. The CDR3 holds 17 amino acids from the cysteine to the phenylalanine. Only CDR3 DNA is held: 51 bases, read in frame from base 1. Points the paper makes about the study in general: Reportedly, almost half of the unique spike-specific TCRs recognized epitopes lying outside the regions that are mutated in the B.1.351 and B.1.1.7 variants. Participants were mostly white British, with more females than males. The authors suggested clonal diversity may have been underestimated. In the small 56-69-year group, the increase in depth fell short of significance, most likely because of low power. After two AZD1222 doses, both the breadth and the depth of spike-specific TCRs were significantly higher than at day 0 and than in MenACWY recipients. Conclusions about previously exposed vaccinees are limited because only a handful of AZD1222 recipients were SARS-CoV-2 seropositive at baseline. Because no day 14 peak-response samples were available, the repertoires could be characterized only after the peak T cell response. Vaccine-associated CD4 TCRs spanned the whole spike protein, with dominant responses in regions 160-218 and 743-854.

The sequence links TRBV3-1 (or the pseudogene TRBV3-2) to TRBJ2-7, with the D assignment possibly TRBD1 or TRBD2, given 5 matching bases for each. This TCR came from an adult who received the AZD1222 COVID-19 vaccine. The sequences come from peripheral blood, collected 28 days after the second AZD1222 dose. The CDR3 in this case is CASSQGPVGALTYEQYF. The DNA sequence is TGTGCCAGCAGCCAAGGGCCGGTCGGGGCCCTTACCTACGAGCAGTACTTC.